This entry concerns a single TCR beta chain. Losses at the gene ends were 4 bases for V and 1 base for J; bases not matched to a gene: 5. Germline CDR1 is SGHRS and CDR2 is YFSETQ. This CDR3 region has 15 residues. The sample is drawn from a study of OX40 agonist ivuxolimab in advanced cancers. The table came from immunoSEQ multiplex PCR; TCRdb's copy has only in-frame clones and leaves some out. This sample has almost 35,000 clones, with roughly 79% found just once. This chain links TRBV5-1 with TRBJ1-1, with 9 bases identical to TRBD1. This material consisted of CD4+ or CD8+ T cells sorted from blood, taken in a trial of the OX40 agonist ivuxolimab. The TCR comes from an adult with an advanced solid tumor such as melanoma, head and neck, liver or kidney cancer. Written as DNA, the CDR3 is TGCGCCAGCAGCCTTCGGACAGGGGAGAACACTGAAGCTTTCTTT. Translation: CASSLRTGENTEAFF.